Below, 15 T cell receptor beta chains from the same sample are listed, as sequenced in a study of CD8 T cells in Susac syndrome (dated by TCRdb to between 2018 and 2021). Library prep was done by the immunoSEQ multiplex PCR assay. RNA was extracted using the RNeasy kit, and roughly 0.5 to 1 microgram was reverse transcribed with random hexamers. The public reads were run again by TCRdb, first through fastp at Q25 and then through MiXCR, and only productive beta chains were kept. Rows with one shared CDR3 protein collapse into an entry with the most common genes and DNA. The sample has about 250,000 distinct CDR3 sequences on record, about 93% of them singletons. About 0.07% of the sample is in the top ten clones. Sequenced: CD4+ T cells from PBMCs. The receptors stem from a human donor with multiple sclerosis.

The V gene is TRBV18, the J gene TRBJ2-2; TRBD2 aligns across 9 bases. The CDR3 loop spans 16 amino acids. The germline gives CDR1 KGHSH, CDR2 LQKENI. V was clipped by 1 base and J by 5 bases; unmatched bases: 5. DNA for the CDR3: TGTGCCAGCTCACCACTGACTAGCGGAGAGACCGGGGAGCTGTTTTTT. As protein: CASSPLTSGETGELFF.

As DNA, the CDR3 is TGCAGCGTTGTGGGGCAGGGCGGTAGCAATCAGCCCCAGCATTTT. Translated: CSVVGQGGSNQPQHF. The chain links TRBV29-1 to TRBJ1-5; TRBD1 is a possible D gene (5 bases). Germline V gene lookup returns CDR1 SQVTM and CDR2 ANQGSEA. Trimming cost V 4 bases and J 0 bases, with 13 bases left between them. The CDR3 length is 15 residues. Filled out from reference TRBV29-1 and TRBJ1-5, the complete variable domain reads SAVISQKPSRDICQRGTSLTIQCQVDSQVTMMFWYRQQPGQSLTLIATANQGSEATYESGFVIDKFPISRPNLTFSTLTVSNMSPEDSSIYLCSVVGQGGSNQPQHFGDGTRLSIL.

The J gene is TRBJ2-1, the V gene TRBV7-2, with D possibly TRBD2 on 6 matching bases. CDR3 size: 15 residues. V was clipped by 3 bases and J by 4 bases, with 13 bases between them. Germline CDR1 is SGHTA and CDR2 is FQGNSA. CDR3 loop: CASSFGDWRYNEQFF. CDR3 in DNA: TGTGCCAGCAGCTTTGGGGACTGGCGGTACAATGAGCAGTTCTTC.

V and J are TRBV12-5 and TRBJ1-5; weak D call: TRBD1 (6 bases). The germline V gene encodes CDR1 LGHNT and CDR2 FRNRAP. The V gene lost 4 bases and the J gene lost 7 bases, with 17 bases spanning the gap. CDR3 size: 15 residues. This CDR3 is CASGSSPVDRQPQHF. In nucleotides, the CDR3 is TGTGCTAGTGGTTCCTCCCCCGTCGACAGGCAGCCCCAGCATTTT.

The genes are TRBV19 and TRBJ1-4; 11 bases map to TRBD1. This CDR3 spans 15 amino acids. CDR1 and CDR2 (germline): LNHDA, SQIVND (reference sequence). V dropped 6 bases and J dropped 7; count of bases not matched to a gene: 7. The CDR3: CASSNRDRGGEKLFF. CDR3 DNA: TGTGCCAGTAGCAACCGGGACAGGGGGGGTGAAAAACTGTTTTTT.

The rearrangement links TRBV19 to TRBJ1-2; a possible D gene is TRBD1 (6 bases). Germline V lookup: CDR1 LNHDA, CDR2 SQIVND (reference sequence). V lost 5 bases to trimming and J lost 5 bases, with 18 bases between them. This CDR3 has 15 amino acids. Written as DNA, the CDR3 is TGTGCCAGTAGTTCCGGGACAAGTAATGGATATGGCTACACCTTC. The encoded protein is CASSSGTSNGYGYTF.

V and J are TRBV2 and TRBJ2-3; the D gene could be TRBD1 or TRBD2 (5 bases each). The CDR3 is 15 residues long. Germline assignment: CDR1 SNHLY and CDR2 FYNNEI. V was trimmed by 4 bases and J by 5 bases, leaving 16 bases between them. The CDR3 reads CASSGGSGAVDTQYF. CDR3 DNA: TGTGCCAGCAGTGGGGGCTCCGGGGCAGTAGATACGCAGTATTTT.

V gene TRBV18 combines with J gene TRBJ2-1, with 7 bases lining up with TRBD1. The CDR3 runs 15 residues. Losses at the gene ends were 6 bases for V and 5 bases for J; bases not matched to a gene: 10. Germline V gives CDR1 KGHSH, CDR2 LQKENI. The CDR3 protein is CASSVSRGRNNEQFF. CDR3 nucleotides: TGTGCCAGCTCCGTAAGTAGGGGGCGGAACAATGAGCAGTTCTTC.

For the CDR3, the DNA is TGTGCCAGCAGCTTAGCGCGAGGGTCGGGCTACACCTTC. Encoded protein: CASSLARGSGYTF. V usage is TRBV7-8 and J usage is TRBJ1-2; D gene unclear. The CDR3 spans 13 residues. Deletions cut 0 bases from V and 8 bases from J, with 10 bases between. Germline lookup yields CDR1 SGHVS and CDR2 FQNEAQ.

This sequence joins TRBV29-1 and TRBJ2-2; D is uncertain. Germline CDR1 and CDR2: SQVTM and ANQGSEA. V dropped 7 bases and J dropped 4 bases, with 10 bases sitting between them. CDR3 length equals 12 residues. CDR3 in amino acids: CSGRVSTGELFF. Here the CDR3 DNA reads TGCAGCGGTAGGGTGAGCACCGGGGAGCTGTTTTTT.

This clonotype was recorded once. The chain carries TRBV27 and TRBJ2-1; D might be TRBD2 (5 bases). Trimming cost V 5 bases and J 4 bases, with 12 bases left between them. The CDR3 runs to 14 residues. Germline values: CDR1 MNHEY, CDR2 SMNVEV (reference sequence). CDR3 sequence (DNA): TGTGCCAGCAGTAAACGGGAAGGTTACAATGAGCAGTTCTTC. Translation gives CASSKREGYNEQFF.

The rearrangement joins TRBV29-1 to TRBJ2-7, with TRBD1 matching 7 bases. Germline loops: CDR1 SQVTM, CDR2 ANQGSEA. V was clipped by 5 bases and J by 4 bases; unmatched bases: 2. The CDR3 totals 11 residues. This CDR3 is CSVKGAYEQYF. As DNA, the CDR3 is TGCAGCGTTAAGGGGGCTTACGAGCAGTACTTC.

This clonotype was detected only once. CDR3 in amino acids: CASSFFGGSGNTGELFF. The CDR3 nucleotides read TGTGCCAGCAGTTTTTTTGGCGGTTCAGGGAACACCGGGGAGCTGTTTTTT. The chain employs TRBV12-3 or TRBV12-4 and TRBJ2-2; D remains unclear. The germline V and J ends were trimmed by 3 bases and 1 base, with 15 bases remaining between them. The CDR3 is 17 residues long.

The chain couples TRBV20-1 to TRBJ2-1, with 16 bases that match TRBD2. Trimming removed 3 bases from V and 7 bases from J; junction bases left unmatched: 3. CDR1 and CDR2 from the germline V gene are DFQATT and SNEGSKA (reference sequence). The CDR3 is made up of 15 amino acids. This CDR3 is CSASPGLAGGNEQFF. In nucleotides, the CDR3 is TGCAGTGCTAGTCCGGGACTAGCGGGAGGGAATGAGCAGTTCTTC.

The CDR3 spells CASSSFGLASTDTQYF. CDR3 sequence (DNA): TGTGCCAGCAGCTCCTTCGGGCTAGCTAGCACAGATACGCAGTATTTT. The chain carries TRBV7-9 and TRBJ2-3, with D possibly TRBD2 on 5 matching bases. V lost 4 bases to trimming and J lost 0 bases, with 14 bases between them. CDR1 SEHNR and CDR2 FQNEAQ come from the germline V gene (reference sequence). The CDR3 contains 16 residues.